This TCR beta chain was captured in a study of patients and donors after allogeneic stem cell transplantation. Each CDR3 protein is one row after TCRdb ran MiXCR on the RT-PCR reads. This sample has 100,000 to 130,000 distinct CDR3 sequences, with around 35% found just once. Sequencing was carried out using blood, either unsorted or a sorted T cell fraction (not recorded which). The TCR was taken from a human donor who was either an allogeneic HSCT recipient or a stem cell or donor lymphocyte infusion donor (not recorded which). It is not recorded whose cells these are; they may come from a transplant donor.

The CDR3 spells CSVGIRGPDTQYF. DNA for the CDR3: TGCAGCGTTGGTATCAGGGGCCCAGATACGCAGTATTTT. V usage is TRBV29-1 and J usage is TRBJ2-3; a possible D gene is TRBD1 (6 bases). Trimming pared 4 bases from V and 4 bases from J, leaving 12 bases between. The V gene's germline CDR1 is SQVTM and CDR2 ANQGSEA. The CDR3 extends over 13 amino acids.